The rows below give T cell receptor beta chains drawn from one sample of a study of blood T cell repertoires in COVID-19. The table came from immunoSEQ multiplex PCR; TCRdb's copy has only in-frame clones and leaves some out. The sample records 85,000 to 130,000 clones, roughly four fifths being singletons. The sequenced sample consisted of peripheral blood. These receptors all stem from a woman aged 80 or over with active or convalescent COVID-19. CDR3s include the opening cysteine and the closing phenylalanine or tryptophan. D genes are given only for firm matches. Where a row states a size, it is once, few, many or the class of an expanded clone; other rows omit it.

j_call d_call clone_size v_call cdr3_nt cdr3_aa
TRBJ1-1 - once TRBV30 TGTGCCTGTTCCGGACTAACGAACACTGAAGCTTTCTTT CACSGLTNTEAFF
TRBJ2-3 TRBD1 - TRBV5-1 TGCGCCAGCAGCTTGGAGACAGGGGGAGATACGCAGTATTTT CASSLETGGDTQYF
TRBJ1-1 - - TRBV6-6 TGTGCCAGCACCCCCGTGAGTGACACTGAAGCTTTCTTT CASTPVSDTEAFF
TRBJ1-1 TRBD1 - TRBV6-4 TGTGCCAGCAGTGGGACCCCAGGGGGTGAAGCTTTCTTT CASSGTPGGEAFF
TRBJ1-5 - - TRBV5-8 TGTGCCAGCAGCCAGAATCAGCCCCAGCATTTT CASSQNQPQHF
TRBJ2-7 - - TRBV6-5 TGTGCCAGCAGTTCCTATCCTGGCTACGAGCAGTACTTC CASSSYPGYEQYF
TRBJ2-7 - - TRBV27 TGTGCCAGCAGTAGACAGGGGTTAGCGGGGGTGGGTGACGAGCAGTACTTC CASSRQGLAGVGDEQYF
TRBJ2-6 - - TRBV15 TGTGCCACCAGCAGAGGGGCCGGCTCTGGGGCCAACGTCCTGACTTTC CATSRGAGSGANVLTF
TRBJ1-4 - once TRBV7-8 TGTGCCAGCAGCACTGCGGGCAGGGGCCTCGGAAAACTGTTTTTT CASSTAGRGLGKLFF
TRBJ1-1 - - TRBV5-1 TGCGCCAGCAGCTTTCCGGGTGGCACTGAAGCTTTCTTT CASSFPGGTEAFF
TRBJ1-5 - - TRBV6-6 TGTGCCAGCAGCCCCCGGGGGGGTAGCAATCAGCCCCAGCATTTT CASSPRGGSNQPQHF
TRBJ1-2 TRBD1 - TRBV7-8 TGTGCCAGCAGCCCCCTTGGACAGGGTAACTATGGCTACACCTTC CASSPLGQGNYGYTF
TRBJ1-1 TRBD1 - TRBV7-2 TGTGCCAGCAGCTCCTCACCCGGCCAGGGGGGAACTGAAGCTTTCTTT CASSSSPGQGGTEAFF
TRBJ1-1 - once TRBV6-5 TGTGCCAGCAGTTACTACTCAGGGGCAGGGACTGAAGCTTTCTTT CASSYYSGAGTEAFF
TRBJ2-5 - - TRBV12-3/TRBV12-4 TGTGCCGGCGCCTCCGGGAGCTCGGCGACCCAGTACTTC CAGASGSSATQYF
TRBJ1-5 - - TRBV7-2 TGTGCCAGCAGCCCGTCGGGGTGGAGCAATCAGCCCCAGCATTTT CASSPSGWSNQPQHF
TRBJ1-6 TRBD1 - TRBV18 TGTGCCAGCTCACCAGGGACAGGGGGAGGTTCACCCCTCCACTTT CASSPGTGGGSPLHF
TRBJ2-2 TRBD2 - TRBV11-2 TGTGCCAGCAAACCGGGACTAGCGGCCACCGGGGAGCTGTTTTTT CASKPGLAATGELFF
TRBJ2-1 TRBD1 - TRBV5-1 TGCGCCAGCAGCTTTCCTCCCGGGACAGGGCAAGTAAATGAGCAGTTCTTC CASSFPPGTGQVNEQFF
TRBJ1-1 - - TRBV5-1 TGCGCCAGCAAGTCCGGGGATGAGATGAACACTGAAGCTTTCTTT CASKSGDEMNTEAFF
TRBJ1-6 TRBD1 once TRBV18 TGTGCCAGCTCACCACAAAGACAGGGGAATTCACCCCTCCACTTT CASSPQRQGNSPLHF
TRBJ1-2 TRBD1 - TRBV5-6 TGTGCCAGCAGCCTGGAGACAGGGCTTAACTATGGCTACACCTTC CASSLETGLNYGYTF
TRBJ2-1 TRBD2 - TRBV7-2 TGTGCCAGCAGCAGGACTAGCGGGCAGATCCCCTCCAATGAGCAGTTCTTC CASSRTSGQIPSNEQFF
TRBJ2-7 - - TRBV18 TGTGCCAGCTCACCCTTTAGAGACAGCTCCTACGAGCAGTACTTC CASSPFRDSSYEQYF
TRBJ2-5 TRBD1 - TRBV10-3 TGTGCCATCAGCGACCAGGGGGCGGGTCCAACCCAAGAGACCCAGTACTTC CAISDQGAGPTQETQYF